The 25 T cell receptor beta chains given below trace back to one sample, sequenced in a study of T-cell memory formation after mild COVID-19. TCRdb analysed the 5' RACE reads with MiXCR anew, one entry per CDR3 protein. The repertoire holds 500,000 to 600,000 distinct CDR3 sequences, with 18% as singletons. Sample: PBMCs or a T cell subset sorted from them (not recorded which). The receptor set was obtained from an adult woman who had mild COVID-19 (a few samples of this study predate the infection). Cell type and time point are not known.

This clonotype appeared many times. This chain joins TRBV12-3 or TRBV12-4 and TRBJ1-4, with 8 bases identical to TRBD1. V shed 6 bases and J 3 bases; nucleotides not matched to a gene: 9. This CDR3 is 16 amino acids long. In DNA, the CDR3 is TGTGCCAGCAGCCAGCTGACAGGGGCAGCTAATGAAAAACTGTTTTTT. It translates to CASSQLTGAANEKLFF.

There are a few counts of this clonotype. The chain joins TRBV20-1 to TRBJ1-5, with a possible D match to TRBD1 (6 bases). Germline V gives CDR1 DFQATT, CDR2 SNEGSKA (reference sequence). There are 14 residues in the CDR3. V lost 5 bases and J 4 bases, leaving 15 bases between the germline ends. The CDR3 protein is CSAFDRRSNQPQHF. CDR3 in DNA: TGCAGTGCTTTTGACAGGCGCTCAAATCAGCCCCAGCATTTT.

The chain has TRBV6-2 or TRBV6-3 and TRBJ2-2; 7 nucleotides match TRBD1. Trimming cost V 7 bases and J 0 bases; bases outside gene matches: 14. Germline CDR1 is MNHEY and CDR2 is SVGEGT. This CDR3 is built from 18 residues. The CDR3 is CASTFRQGPLSNTGELFF. For the CDR3, the DNA is TGTGCCAGCACCTTCCGACAGGGCCCCCTTTCGAACACCGGGGAGCTGTTTTTT.

About this clonotype itself: A read error may explain this, as a much larger clone is one base away. The gene calls are TRBV7-9 and TRBJ2-7; no clear D. V was clipped by 4 bases and J by 1 base, with 5 bases between them. This CDR3 contains 12 residues. The germline gives CDR1 SEHNR, CDR2 FQNEAQ (reference sequence). CDR3 region: CASSYESYEQYF. DNA for the CDR3: TGTGCCAGCAGCTATGAATCCTACGAGCAGTACTTC.

This chain uses TRBV4-3 with TRBJ2-2, with TRBD1 identical over 8 bases. CDR3 size: 15 residues. J gave up 6 bases and V 0 bases, and 3 bases lay outside the gene matches. CDR1 LGHNA and CDR2 YSLEER come from the germline V gene. Written as DNA, the CDR3 is TGCGCCAGCAGCCAAGACGGCAGGGGGCCCGGGGAGCTGTTTTTT. Protein: CASSQDGRGPGELFF.

The rearrangement uses TRBV27 and TRBJ2-2, with 11 bases fitting TRBD1. This CDR3 has 15 amino acids. The J segment lost 4 bases and the V segment lost 4 bases, leaving 2 bases of the junction unmatched. The germline CDR1 and CDR2 sequences are MNHEY and SMNVEV (reference sequence). The CDR3 nucleotides read TGTGCCAGCAGTTGGACAGGGGGCGGCACCGGGGAGCTGTTTTTT. Encoded protein: CASSWTGGGTGELFF.

The chain has TRBV20-1 and TRBJ2-1; D is unclear. The germline V gene has CDR1 DFQATT and CDR2 SNEGSKA (reference sequence). V lost 6 bases, J lost 3 bases, and 12 bases lay in between. The CDR3 runs to 13 residues. The CDR3 coding sequence is TGCAGTGCCATGAAAGGGCTCTACAATGAGCAGTTCTTC. Its protein product is CSAMKGLYNEQFF.

The chain couples TRBV15 to TRBJ1-4; D gene uncertain. Germline lookup yields CDR1 LNHNV and CDR2 YYDKDF (reference sequence). The CDR3 runs to 12 residues. V was cut by 3 bases and J by 5 bases, with 4 bases left in between. CDR3 coding DNA: TGTGCCACCAGCAGCAGGAATGAAAAACTGTTTTTT. Protein sequence: CATSSRNEKLFF.

This clonotype has a count of ten or more. The genes are TRBV30 and TRBJ2-5, with 9 bases fitting TRBD2. The CDR3 consists of 14 residues. CDR1 is GTSNPN, CDR2 SVGIG, per germline (reference sequence). The junction had 9 bases not matched to a gene; V was cut back by 5 bases and J by 5 bases. The CDR3 here is CAWSQGLAGETQYF. The CDR3 DNA reads as TGTGCCTGGTCCCAGGGACTAGCTGGTGAGACCCAGTACTTC.

This chain connects TRBV20-1 to TRBJ2-5; weak D call: TRBD2 (5 bases). Germline CDR1 is DFQATT and CDR2 is SNEGSKA (reference sequence). Trimming pared 0 bases from V and 2 bases from J, leaving 10 bases between. CDR3 length: 14 amino acids. In nucleotides, the CDR3 is TGCAGTGCTAGAGAAGACTACCTACAAGAGACCCAGTACTTC. Amino acid sequence: CSAREDYLQETQYF.

This clonotype was recorded a few times. The rearrangement joins TRBV7-9 to TRBJ2-5, with D possibly being TRBD1 (5 bases). V lost 2 bases, J lost 4 bases, and 11 bases lay in between. This CDR3 has 14 amino acids. Germline CDR1 is SEHNR and CDR2 is FQNEAQ (reference sequence). CDR3 nucleotides: TGTGCCAGCAGCTTATTGTTTAGGGGAGAGACCCAGTACTTC. It specifies CASSLLFRGETQYF.

The V gene is TRBV21-1, the J gene TRBJ1-2; the table assigns TRBD1, which was not confirmed against the DNA. TRBV21-1 is a pseudogene segment. The CDR3 is 19 amino acids. CDR3 region: CASSKTGEGGSRRNYGYTF. The CDR3 nucleotides read TGTGCCAGCAGCAAGACAGGGGAAGGAGGCTCTAGACGGAACTATGGCTACACCTTC.

This clonotype was counted many times. CDR3 sequence reads: CASSTPRNQETQYF. DNA for the CDR3: TGTGCCAGCAGCACCCCACGGAATCAAGAGACCCAGTACTTC. V usage is TRBV7-9 and J usage is TRBJ2-5; D is unclear. The V gene lost 5 bases and the J gene lost 2 bases, with 12 bases spanning the gap. CDR3 length equals 14 residues. Germline V gene sequence: CDR1 SEHNR, CDR2 FQNEAQ (reference sequence). The full variable domain, completed using reference TRBV7-9 and TRBJ2-5, is DTGVSQNPRHKITKRGQNVTFRCDPISEHNRLYWYRQTLGQGPEFLTYFQNEAQLEKSRLLSDRFSAERPKGSFSTLEIQRTEQGDSAMYLCASSTPRNQETQYFGPGTRLLVL.

There are a few counts of this clonotype. The chain carries TRBV6-2 or TRBV6-3 and TRBJ2-3, with D hard to call. Germline lookup yields CDR1 MNHEY and CDR2 SVGEGT. Trimming pared 2 bases from V and 3 bases from J, leaving 12 bases between. The CDR3 is 15 amino acids. The CDR3 loop reads CASSYMVGETDTQYF. The CDR3, as DNA: TGTGCCAGCAGTTACATGGTGGGCGAGACAGATACGCAGTATTTT.

This clonotype turned up a few times. The chain employs TRBV24-1 and TRBJ2-7; TRBD1 agrees at 7 bases. Trimming at V came to 0 bases and at J to 1 base, leaving 20 bases not matched to a gene. The germline gives CDR1 KGHDR, CDR2 SFDVKD. CDR3 size: 21 residues. The CDR3: CATSDLLAVWTDRAGSYEQYF. The CDR3 DNA reads as TGTGCCACCAGTGATTTGCTCGCGGTCTGGACTGACAGGGCAGGATCCTACGAGCAGTACTTC.

This clonotype appeared a few times. DNA for the CDR3: TGTGCCAGCAGCCTAAGAGGGGTTAATTCACCCCTCCACTTT. Protein product: CASSLRGVNSPLHF. This chain uses TRBV6-5 with TRBJ1-6; a weak D match, TRBD1 (5 bases). The V gene's germline CDR1 is MNHEY and CDR2 SVGAGI. V shed 6 bases and J shed 6 bases, with 12 bases lying between them. This CDR3 has 14 residues.

Only a few counts were recorded for this clonotype. The chain carries TRBV12-3 or TRBV12-4 and TRBJ1-1; 7 bases line up with TRBD1. J lost 3 bases, V lost 2 bases, and 3 bases had no gene match. This CDR3 has 14 amino acids. The CDR3 coding sequence is TGTGCCAGCAGTTTAAGGGGGCAAGACACTGAAGCTTTCTTT. Translation: CASSLRGQDTEAFF.

The chain couples TRBV5-1 to TRBJ1-1; the D gene is possibly TRBD1 (5 bases). Germline-derived CDR1 and CDR2 are SGHRS and YFSETQ. V was pared by 1 base and J by 5 bases, with 12 bases between. The CDR3 is made up of 14 amino acids. The CDR3, as DNA: TGCGCCAGCAGCTTGCATCCAGGGAAGACTGAAGCTTTCTTT. It is translated as CASSLHPGKTEAFF.

This clonotype was seen ten or more times. The CDR3 region is CASSPDREQYF. CDR3 in DNA: TGTGCCAGCAGTCCCGATCGCGAGCAGTACTTC. The chain carries TRBV12-3 or TRBV12-4 and TRBJ2-7, with D unresolved. The germline V and J ends were trimmed by 5 bases and 6 bases, with 8 bases remaining between them. This CDR3 is 11 amino acids long.

This clonotype has only a few counts. CDR3 nucleotide sequence: TGTGCCACCAGCAGAGATCGGCGGCGCGACACCGGGGAGCTGTTTTTT. Amino acid sequence: CATSRDRRRDTGELFF. The rearrangement joins TRBV15 to TRBJ2-2; D ambiguous. The CDR3 covers 16 residues. From germline, CDR1 is LNHNV and CDR2 YYDKDF (reference sequence). Trimming left V 0 bases short and J 3 bases short, with 11 bases between.

The chain recombines TRBV6-5 with TRBJ1-6; 7 positions match TRBD1. The CDR3 contains 14 residues. The trim removed 6 bases at V and 9 bases at J, leaving 8 bases unmatched. Germline V gives CDR1 MNHEY, CDR2 SVGAGI. CDR3 sequence reads: CASSFGQAVSPLHF. The CDR3 nucleotides read TGTGCCAGCAGCTTTGGACAGGCTGTTTCACCCCTCCACTTT.

The chain joins TRBV7-3 to TRBJ2-5; D not certain. CDR3 size: 13 residues. Germline V CDR1 and CDR2: SGHTA, FQGTGA. V dropped 4 bases and J dropped 5 bases, with 11 bases sitting between them. As DNA, the CDR3 is TGTGCCAGCAGCTCTCATACCGGGGAGACCCAGTACTTC. This encodes CASSSHTGETQYF.

The chain combines TRBV15 with TRBJ2-5, with D uncertain. Trimming took 0 bases from V and 5 from J, leaving 13 bases between them. Germline assignment: CDR1 LNHNV and CDR2 YYDKDF (reference sequence). The length of the CDR3 is 15 residues. The CDR3 is CATSRDMGHGETQYF. The CDR3, as DNA: TGTGCCACCAGCAGAGATATGGGCCACGGGGAGACCCAGTACTTC.

The rearrangement joins TRBV2 to TRBJ1-5, with D unresolved. From germline, CDR1 is SNHLY and CDR2 FYNNEI. The CDR3 is 14 amino acids. V was cut by 2 bases and J by 4 bases, with 9 bases left in between. Here the CDR3 DNA reads TGTGCCAGCAGTGAAATTGGGCCGAATCAGCCCCAGCATTTT. The encoded protein is CASSEIGPNQPQHF.

The rearrangement joins TRBV15 to TRBJ2-3; 12 positions agree with TRBD2. This CDR3 comprises 20 residues. In germline, CDR1 is LNHNV, CDR2 YYDKDF (reference sequence). With V trimmed by 1 base and J by 2 bases, 13 bases remained unmatched. CDR3 region: CATSRGPGLAGLGTTDTQYF. DNA of the CDR3: TGTGCCACCAGCAGAGGCCCTGGACTAGCGGGATTAGGAACCACAGATACGCAGTATTTT.